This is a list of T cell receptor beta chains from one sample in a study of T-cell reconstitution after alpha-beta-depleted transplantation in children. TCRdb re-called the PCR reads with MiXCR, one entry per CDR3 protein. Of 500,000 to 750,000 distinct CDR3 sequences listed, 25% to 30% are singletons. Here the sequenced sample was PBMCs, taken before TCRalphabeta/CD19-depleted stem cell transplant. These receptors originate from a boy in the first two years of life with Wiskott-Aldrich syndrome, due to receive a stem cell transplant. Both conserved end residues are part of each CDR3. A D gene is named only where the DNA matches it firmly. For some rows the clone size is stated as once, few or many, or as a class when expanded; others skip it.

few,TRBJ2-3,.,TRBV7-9,TGTGCCAGCAGCTCGGACTACGCAACAGATACGCAGTATTTT,CASSSDYATDTQYF
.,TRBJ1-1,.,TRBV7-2,TGTGCCAGCAGCTTAGAACAGATTATGAACACTGAAGCTTTCTTC,CASSLEQIMNTEAFF
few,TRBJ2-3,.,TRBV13,TGTGCCAGCAGCCCCAATTGGGGCTCAGATACGCAGTATTTT,CASSPNWGSDTQYF
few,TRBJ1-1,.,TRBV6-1,TGTGCCAGCAGCCGACGGAATATGAACACTGAAGCTTTCTTT,CASSRRNMNTEAFF
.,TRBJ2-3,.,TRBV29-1,TGCAGCGCCGCCAGGCCAGATACGCAGTATTTT,CSAARPDTQYF
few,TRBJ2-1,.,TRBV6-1,TGTGCCAGCAGTGAAGGACTAGTTCTGCATGAGCAGTTCTTC,CASSEGLVLHEQFF
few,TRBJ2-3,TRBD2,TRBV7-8,TGTGCCAGCAGCCCGGGACTAGCGGGATATACGCAGTATTTT,CASSPGLAGYTQYF
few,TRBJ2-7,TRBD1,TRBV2,TGTGCCAGCTTAAGCTACGTTCGGACAGGGGCGTCCTACGAGCAGTACTTC,CASLSYVRTGASYEQYF
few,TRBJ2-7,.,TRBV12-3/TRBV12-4,TGTGCCAGCAGTTTAGTCTTCTACGAGCAGTACTTC,CASSLVFYEQYF
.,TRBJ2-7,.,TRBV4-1,TGCGCCAGCAAATCGACGCAGAGCTCCTACGAGCAGTACTTC,CASKSTQSSYEQYF
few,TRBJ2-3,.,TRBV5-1,TGCGCCAGCAGCATACAGGGTGGCACAGATACGCAGTATTTT,CASSIQGGTDTQYF
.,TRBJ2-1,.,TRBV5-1,TGCGCCAGCAGCTGGACAGCGGATGAGCAGTTCTTC,CASSWTADEQFF
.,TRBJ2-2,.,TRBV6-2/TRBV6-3,TGTGCCAGCTCGGACTCCCCCGGGGAGCTGTTTTTT,CASSDSPGELFF
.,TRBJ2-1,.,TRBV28,TGTGCCAGCAGTTTATGGTGGCGACCTTCCTACAATGAGCAGTTCTTC,CASSLWWRPSYNEQFF
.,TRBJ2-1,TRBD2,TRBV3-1,TGTGCCAGCAGCCAAGCCTTCCCGGCGGGAGGGCCGGGGAATGAGCAGTTCTTC,CASSQAFPAGGPGNEQFF
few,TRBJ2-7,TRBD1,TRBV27,TGTGCCAGCAGTCTCCAGGGGGAGAGCTCCTACGAGCAGTACTTC,CASSLQGESSYEQYF
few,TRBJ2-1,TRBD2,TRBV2,TGTGCCAGCAGTGGGCGGGAGCGGTACAATGAGCAGTTCTTC,CASSGRERYNEQFF
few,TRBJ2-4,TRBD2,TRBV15,TGTGCCACCAGCCCGGGAGGGGCCAAAAACATTCAGTACTTC,CATSPGGAKNIQYF
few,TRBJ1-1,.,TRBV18,TGTGCCAGCTCACCGAAGACACAGGGCCCGAACACTGAAGCTTTCTTT,CASSPKTQGPNTEAFF
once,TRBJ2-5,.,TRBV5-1,TGCGCCGCCCCGGGCAGGGTCGATCCTAGGCTCCAAGAGACCCAGTACTTC,CAAPGRVDPRLQETQYF
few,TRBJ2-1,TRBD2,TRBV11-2,TGTGCCAGCAGCCAAATGGGACTAGCTGTCAATGAGCAGTTCTTC,CASSQMGLAVNEQFF
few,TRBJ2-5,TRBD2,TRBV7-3,TGTGCCAGCAGCTTCAGCGGGAGAGGTCAAGAGACCCAGTACTTC,CASSFSGRGQETQYF
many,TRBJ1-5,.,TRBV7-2,TGTGCCAGCAGCTTATTAGGTCAGCCCCAGCATTTT,CASSLLGQPQHF